This T cell receptor beta chain is drawn from a study of cytomegalovirus exposure and HLA in healthy donors. About the study: A prior study identified 110 million or so unique TCR beta sequences from 150 million to 200 million T cells.

Germline CDR1 is MDHEN and CDR2 is SYDVKM. This CDR3 has 15 residues. The V and J ends lost 0 bases and 4 bases, in that order; junction bases with no gene match: 5. General study results and limits: A missense DCLRE1C variant was associated with V- and J-gene trimming of TCR beta chains in a later analysis, and an independent cohort replicated the association. Certain indistinguishable V segments, among them TRBV6-2 and TRBV6-3, were excluded.

Researchers ran the PCR with 60 Vbeta and 13 Jbeta primers. The repertoire was sequenced with immunoSEQ multiplex PCR; TCRdb's copy has only in-frame clones and lacks some. The sample shows some 140,000 clones, roughly 75% of them seen only once. In this sample, this clone turned up once. No antigen is known for it. This chain links TRBV28 with TRBJ2-7; 8 bases line up with TRBD2. This sequence originates from a man aged 25-45 years in good health. The source material was PBMCs. CDR3 DNA sequence: TGTGCCAGCAGTTTATGGAGCGGGAGTGGGTACGAGCAGTACTTC. This sequence encodes CASSLWSGSGYEQYF. Full variable domain (missing parts from reference TRBV28 and TRBJ2-7): DVKVTQSSRYLVKRTGEKVFLECVQDMDHENMFWYRQDPGLGLRLIYFSYDVKMKEKGDIPEGYSVSREKKERFSLILESASTNQTSMYLCASSLWSGSGYEQYFGPGTRLTVT.